The 27 T cell receptor beta chains in this list originate from one sample, sequenced in a study of blood T cell repertoires in COVID-19. The data were produced by immunoSEQ multiplex PCR, yet TCRdb's version contains in-frame clones alone and is incomplete. In the table there are 120,000 to 150,000 clones, 84% of which are singletons. Sequenced input: peripheral blood. All receptors derive from a human donor in a cohort sampled during active COVID-19.

This clone showed up just once. The gene calls are TRBV4-3 and TRBJ1-6, with 8 nucleotides matching TRBD1. The V and J ends lost 3 bases and 7 bases, in that order; junction bases with no gene match: 5. This CDR3 is 15 amino acids long. Germline-derived CDR1 and CDR2 are LGHNA and YSLEER. CDR3 protein: CASSQGRGLNSPLHF. Here the CDR3 DNA reads TGCGCCAGCAGCCAGGGCAGGGGGCTGAATTCACCCCTCCACTTT.

This clone occurred a few times. The rearrangement uses TRBV11-2 and TRBJ2-3; the match to TRBD2 covers 8 bases. CDR3 length: 18 residues. J was trimmed by 1 base and V by 0 bases; bases with no gene match: 9. CDR1 and CDR2 (germline): SGHAT, FQNNGV. CDR3: CASSLEKRGPLRTDTQYF. The CDR3 coding sequence is TGTGCCAGCAGCTTAGAAAAGCGGGGGCCATTGCGCACAGATACGCAGTATTTT.

The genes are TRBV19 and TRBJ2-7; a possible D gene is TRBD1 (7 bases). In germline, CDR1 is LNHDA, CDR2 SQIVND (reference sequence). The V end was cut by 4 bases, the J end by 4 bases, with 20 bases between. This CDR3 spans 16 amino acids. The CDR3 loop reads CASSRSGTTGRYEQYF. CDR3 coding DNA: TGTGCCAGTAGTAGATCCGGGACGACAGGGAGGTACGAGCAGTACTTC.

The V gene is TRBV3-1 (or the pseudogene TRBV3-2), the J gene TRBJ1-1, with 7 bases lining up with TRBD1. With V trimmed by 2 bases and J by 5 bases, 5 bases remained unmatched. The CDR3 has 14 residues. The germline CDR1 and CDR2 sequences are LGHDT and YNNKEL (reference sequence). DNA for the CDR3: TGTGCCAGCAGCCAACAGACAGGGTGGACTGAAGCTTTCTTT. Amino acid sequence: CASSQQTGWTEAFF.

As for this clone: This may be a read error: a much more frequent sequence differs by one nucleotide. Other DNA sequences in the sample encode the same CDR3. V and J are TRBV21-1 and TRBJ1-1. TRBV21-1 is a listed pseudogene. CDR3 size: 15 residues. CDR3 nucleotides: TGTGCCAGCAGCAAAGGTAGGGGGGGCAACACTGAAGCTTTCTTT. This codes for CASSKGRGGNTEAFF.

The rearrangement joins TRBV9 to TRBJ1-4; D perhaps matches TRBD1 (5 bases). The V gene's germline CDR1 is SGDLS and CDR2 YYNGEE. V was pared by 2 bases and J by 2 bases, with 7 bases between. CDR3 length: 14 amino acids. CDR3 sequence reads: CASSVGPTNEKLFF. CDR3 DNA: TGTGCCAGCAGCGTGGGGCCTACTAATGAAAAACTGTTTTTT.

The chain recombines TRBV5-4 with TRBJ2-3; 8 nucleotides agree with TRBD2. The V segment lost 2 bases and the J segment 4 bases; nucleotides outside the gene matches: 9. CDR1 and CDR2 from the germline V gene are SGHNT and YYREEE (reference sequence). This CDR3 comprises 16 residues. The CDR3, as DNA: TGTGCCAGCAGCTTTCAAGGTCGGGGGGGGGCAGATACGCAGTATTTT. Protein: CASSFQGRGGADTQYF.

The V call is TRBV19, the J call TRBJ1-5, with D tentatively TRBD1 (5 bases). The CDR3 sequence is 14 residues long. Trimming left V 6 bases short and J 5 bases short, with 14 bases between. Germline V gene sequence: CDR1 LNHDA, CDR2 SQIVND (reference sequence). CDR3 in amino acids: CASSPDRLDQPQHF. CDR3 bases: TGTGCCAGTAGCCCTGACAGACTCGATCAGCCCCAGCATTTT.

This clone is a singleton in its sample. V gene TRBV4-3 combines with J gene TRBJ2-2; 7 bases match TRBD1. CDR3 size: 15 residues. Unmatched junction bases numbered 0, after V lost 1 base and J lost 1 base. Germline lookup yields CDR1 LGHNA and CDR2 YSLEER. CDR3 in DNA: TGCGCCAGCAGCCAAGGGGACAGGAACACCGGGGAGCTGTTTTTT. The encoded protein is CASSQGDRNTGELFF.

The chain uses TRBV5-1 and TRBJ2-1, with D possibly matching TRBD2 (5 bases). There are 16 residues in the CDR3. V lost 0 bases and J lost 0, with 10 bases in between. CDR1 and CDR2 from the germline V gene are SGHRS and YFSETQ. CDR3 DNA sequence: TGCGCCAGCAGCTTGGTTGGGGAGCCCTCCTACAATGAGCAGTTCTTC. Translated, it gives CASSLVGEPSYNEQFF.

V gene TRBV9 combines with J gene TRBJ2-1, with 8 bases matching TRBD1. The V gene end was trimmed by 0 bases and the J gene end by 6 bases; junction bases not matched to a gene: 5. CDR3 size: 15 residues. CDR1 is SGDLS and CDR2 is YYNGEE in the germline V gene. CDR3 region: CASSVAKDRVNEQFF. CDR3 bases: TGTGCCAGCAGCGTAGCAAAGGACAGGGTCAATGAGCAGTTCTTC.

This clone has just one count. The chain carries TRBV12-3 or TRBV12-4 and TRBJ2-7; D is perhaps TRBD1 (6 bases). The CDR3 extends over 12 amino acids. Trimming shortened V by 5 bases and J by 3 bases, and 8 bases separated the two germline ends. CDR3 nucleotide sequence: TGTGCCAGCAGTATCAGGGGCTACGAGCAGTACTTC. Translated: CASSIRGYEQYF.

This clone was observed once. V gene TRBV19 combines with J gene TRBJ1-5, with 9 bases aligning to TRBD1. Germline assignment: CDR1 LNHDA and CDR2 SQIVND (reference sequence). V dropped 4 bases and J dropped 0; count of bases not matched to a gene: 10. The CDR3 consists of 18 residues. This CDR3 is CASSTGRTGVYSNQPQHF. The CDR3, as DNA: TGTGCCAGTAGTACTGGGAGGACAGGGGTGTATAGCAATCAGCCCCAGCATTTT.

The rearrangement links TRBV11-2 to TRBJ1-1, with D unresolved. The V end was cut by 5 bases, the J end by 2 bases, with 12 bases between. The CDR3 has 14 residues. Germline assignment: CDR1 SGHAT and CDR2 FQNNGV. The CDR3 loop is CASSPGRENTEAFF. The CDR3, as DNA: TGTGCCAGCAGCCCTGGGAGGGAAAACACTGAAGCTTTCTTT.

V usage is TRBV2 and J usage is TRBJ2-3, with D perhaps matching TRBD2 (5 bases). Germline values: CDR1 SNHLY, CDR2 FYNNEI. This CDR3 region has 12 residues. Trimming cost V 6 bases and J 2 bases, with 6 bases left between them. This chain's CDR3 is CASRRDTDTQYF. The CDR3 coding sequence is TGTGCCAGCAGGAGGGACACAGATACGCAGTATTTT.

The chain has TRBV6-5 and TRBJ2-7, with 9 bases fitting TRBD1. Losses at the gene ends were 2 bases for V and 1 base for J; bases not matched to a gene: 3. The CDR3 consists of 15 residues. Germline lookup yields CDR1 MNHEY and CDR2 SVGAGI. The CDR3 DNA is TGTGCCAGCAGTTACCGGGACAGGGAATCCTACGAGCAGTACTTC. Encoded protein: CASSYRDRESYEQYF.

The CDR3 DNA reads TGCAGTGCTAGTACAACAACGGCGGGAGAGACCCAGTACTTC. Protein sequence: CSASTTTAGETQYF. The V call is TRBV20-1, the J call TRBJ2-5; the D gene is possibly TRBD2 (5 bases). Germline V lookup: CDR1 DFQATT, CDR2 SNEGSKA (reference sequence). The CDR3 sequence is 14 residues long. V lost 3 bases and J 4 bases, leaving 15 bases between the germline ends.

The V gene is TRBV5-3, the J gene TRBJ2-7, with D perhaps TRBD1 (7 bases). TRBV5-3 is sorted into the ORF group, with uncertain function. This CDR3 region has 19 residues. Trimming took 6 bases from V and 4 from J, leaving 32 bases between them. The DNA of the CDR3 is TGTGCCAGAAATGGGGGGAGAGGTCTCAAGACAGGGAATGTGTACGAGCAGTACTTC. Its protein product is CARNGGRGLKTGNVYEQYF.

Only a few counts were recorded for this clone. This sequence joins TRBV27 and TRBJ2-1, with 8 bases aligning to TRBD1. With 6 bases clipped from V and 3 bases from J, the junction kept 4 bases outside the gene matches. The germline CDR1 and CDR2 sequences are MNHEY and SMNVEV (reference sequence). The CDR3 runs to 14 residues. In DNA form, the CDR3 reads TGTGCCAGCAGCAGGGACAGGCTCTACAATGAGCAGTTCTTC. Translation: CASSRDRLYNEQFF.

As for this clone: One end of the junction fails to match germline, which may point to a read error. J is TRBJ2-6 and V is TRBV9, with D perhaps matching TRBD1 (6 bases). Germline-derived CDR1 and CDR2 are SGDLS and YYNGEE. This CDR3 contains 17 residues. CDR3: CASSVRSGATGANVLTF. The CDR3 bases are TGTGCCAGCAGCGTGAGATCAGGGGCTACTGGTGCCAACGTCCTGACTTTC.

The chain recombines TRBV19 with TRBJ2-7; maybe TRBD1 (6 bases). This CDR3 spans 14 amino acids. V was shortened by 3 bases and J by 4 bases, with 13 bases between the two germline ends. From germline, CDR1 is LNHDA and CDR2 SQIVND (reference sequence). This CDR3 reads CASSMTGGQYEQYF. Here the CDR3 DNA reads TGTGCCAGTAGTATGACAGGAGGCCAATACGAGCAGTACTTC.

The rearrangement uses TRBV6-6 and TRBJ2-7; D is possibly TRBD2 (6 bases). V was clipped by 7 bases and J by 2 bases, with 18 bases between them. Germline CDR1 and CDR2: MNHNY and SVGAGI (reference sequence). This CDR3 is 15 amino acids long. The CDR3 nucleotides are TGTGCCAGCACCCCCCCGCGGGGCCGGGCCTACGAGCAGTACTTC. The encoded protein is CASTPPRGRAYEQYF.

The V call is TRBV18, the J call TRBJ2-7, with 8 bases identical to TRBD1. There are 16 residues in the CDR3. Trimming at V came to 4 bases and at J to 2 bases, leaving 10 bases not matched to a gene. Per germline, CDR1 KGHSH and CDR2 LQKENI. CDR3 loop: CASSQATGDGPYEQYF. As DNA, the CDR3 is TGTGCCAGCTCACAGGCGACAGGGGATGGACCCTACGAGCAGTACTTC.

This clone was counted once. This sequence joins TRBV7-2 and TRBJ2-1; D remains unclear. The length of the CDR3 is 13 residues. Germline V gene lookup returns CDR1 SGHTA and CDR2 FQGNSA. V was trimmed by 4 bases and J by 5 bases, leaving 9 bases between them. The CDR3: CASSSLGDNEQFF. The DNA of the CDR3 is TGTGCCAGCAGCTCCCTAGGCGACAATGAGCAGTTCTTC.

J is TRBJ2-7 and V is TRBV6-9; 8 bases are shared with TRBD1. Looked up from germline, CDR1 is MNHGY and CDR2 is SVAAGI. The CDR3 totals 15 residues. The trim removed 3 bases at V and 3 bases at J, leaving 7 bases unmatched. CDR3 protein: CASSYPMDRDYEQYF. In DNA, the CDR3 is TGTGCCAGCAGTTACCCCATGGACAGGGACTACGAGCAGTACTTC.

The gene calls are TRBV4-2 and TRBJ1-4, with 8 nucleotides matching TRBD1. Germline CDR1 and CDR2: LGHNA and YNFKEQ. V gave up 4 bases and J gave up 9 bases; unmatched junction bases: 7. This CDR3 is built from 14 residues. The CDR3 protein is CASSPRQGTQKLFF. The DNA for the CDR3 is TGTGCCAGCAGCCCCAGACAGGGGACGCAAAAACTGTTTTTT.

The rearrangement uses TRBV6-1 and TRBJ1-1, with 7 bases identical to TRBD1. In germline, CDR1 is MNHNS, CDR2 SASEGT. V shed 1 base and J 4 bases; nucleotides not matched to a gene: 6. This CDR3 is 15 amino acids long. Here the CDR3 DNA reads TGTGCCAGCAGTGAAGGTGTACAGGGGAGCACTGAAGCTTTCTTT. Translating gives CASSEGVQGSTEAFF.